This is a list of T cell receptor beta chains from one sample in a study of human T cells and chemical hapten exposure. From the RACE reads, TCRdb called clonotypes with MiXCR, one entry per CDR3 protein. Among a few hundred thousand distinct CDR3 sequences, around 7.3% were seen once, and the ten largest hold about 1.1%. Sequences were derived from whole blood, sampled in connection with sensitization to the hapten diphenylcyclopropenone (DPC). Source of these receptors: a man younger than 30 with alopecia areata. Some clones in this sample may be carry-over from other donors' samples. Each CDR3 is given with its conserved first and last residue. A D gene is named only where the DNA matches it firmly. Rows may omit the clone size; those that give it use once, few, many or a size class.

size: .
J: TRBJ1-6
V: TRBV9
D: TRBD1
length: 14
CDR3: CASSGGTVNSPLHF
DNA: TGTGCCAGCAGCGGGGGGACAGTAAATTCACCCCTCCACTTT

size: .
J: TRBJ2-2
V: TRBV18
D: .
length: 16
CDR3: CASSPFGITNTGELFF
DNA: TGTGCCAGCTCACCATTCGGAATAACGAACACCGGGGAGCTGTTTTTT

size: .
J: TRBJ2-7
V: TRBV11-1
D: .
length: 16
CDR3: CASSDDGLSTSYEQYF
DNA: TGTGCCAGCAGCGATGACGGACTGTCGACCTCCTACGAGCAGTACTTC

size: many
J: TRBJ2-7
V: TRBV4-3
D: .
length: 17
CDR3: CASSPRSRLESSYEQYF
DNA: TGCGCCAGCAGCCCGCGGTCGCGACTAGAGAGCTCCTACGAGCAGTACTTC

size: .
J: TRBJ2-7
V: TRBV7-9
D: .
length: 14
CDR3: CASSYQLTTYEQYF
DNA: TGTGCCAGCAGCTACCAGCTCACCACCTACGAGCAGTACTTC

size: few
J: TRBJ1-2
V: TRBV12-5
D: TRBD1
length: 15
CDR3: CASGYRTGAVFGYTF
DNA: TGTGCTAGTGGTTATCGAACAGGGGCTGTCTTTGGCTACACCTTC

size: many
J: TRBJ1-2
V: TRBV9
D: .
length: 12
CDR3: CASSVENYGYTF
DNA: TGTGCCAGCAGCGTGGAGAACTATGGCTACACCTTC

size: .
J: TRBJ2-3
V: TRBV28
D: .
length: 12
CDR3: CASKEGPDTQYF
DNA: TGTGCCAGCAAGGAGGGCCCAGATACGCAGTATTTT

size: few
J: TRBJ2-1
V: TRBV11-2
D: .
length: 13
CDR3: CASSFSRGNEQFF
DNA: TGTGCCAGCAGCTTTTCCAGGGGCAATGAGCAGTTCTTC

size: .
J: TRBJ2-7
V: TRBV11-2
D: TRBD1
length: 15
CDR3: CASSPRTGVAYEQYF
DNA: TGTGCCAGCAGCCCGAGGACAGGGGTCGCCTACGAGCAGTACTTC

size: .
J: TRBJ1-5
V: TRBV7-9
D: TRBD1
length: 14
CDR3: CASSRGQGHQPQHF
DNA: TGTGCCAGCAGCCGCGGACAGGGACATCAGCCCCAGCATTTT

size: .
J: TRBJ1-6
V: TRBV5-1
D: .
length: 16
CDR3: CASSPNPEHSNSPLHF
DNA: TGCGCCAGCAGCCCGAATCCCGAACATTCCAATTCACCCCTCCACTTT

size: few
J: TRBJ2-3
V: TRBV20-1
D: TRBD2
length: 17
CDR3: CSASPLATSGVFDTQYF
DNA: TGCAGTGCTAGCCCACTCGCTACTAGCGGCGTTTTTGATACGCAGTATTTT

size: few
J: TRBJ2-1
V: TRBV6-5
D: .
length: 15
CDR3: CASSAPGIPNNEQFF
DNA: TGTGCCAGCAGTGCCCCGGGGATACCTAACAATGAGCAGTTCTTC

size: few
J: TRBJ2-7
V: TRBV29-1
D: .
length: 11
CDR3: CSVRQAYEQYF
DNA: TGCAGCGTTAGACAGGCGTACGAGCAGTACTTC

size: many
J: TRBJ2-1
V: TRBV10-3
D: TRBD2
length: 14
CDR3: CAIRRVGLAGGKFF
DNA: TGTGCCATCAGGAGAGTGGGACTAGCGGGGGGAAAGTTCTTC

size: few
J: TRBJ2-1
V: TRBV10-1
D: TRBD2
length: 13
CDR3: CASSLGTRNEQFF
DNA: TGCGCCAGCAGCCTAGGGACTAGAAATGAGCAGTTCTTC

size: few
J: TRBJ1-2
V: TRBV20-1
D: .
length: 15
CDR3: CSASPRDDANYGYTF
DNA: TGCAGTGCTAGCCCCCGGGATGACGCTAACTATGGCTACACCTTC

size: .
J: TRBJ1-3
V: TRBV7-2
D: TRBD1
length: 15
CDR3: CASSLGWGQGYTIYF
DNA: TGTGCCAGCAGCTTAGGCTGGGGACAGGGTTACACCATATATTTT

size: .
J: TRBJ1-2
V: TRBV20-1
D: TRBD1
length: 13
CDR3: CSARDRTGYGYTF
DNA: TGCAGTGCTAGAGATCGGACAGGCTATGGCTACACCTTC

size: few
J: TRBJ1-2
V: TRBV4-3
D: .
length: 15
CDR3: CASSQEPRRFYGYTF
DNA: TGCGCCAGCAGCCAAGAGCCACGTCGGTTTTATGGCTACACCTTC

size: few
J: TRBJ1-2
V: TRBV28
D: .
length: 14
CDR3: CASRHRERNYGYTF
DNA: TGTGCCAGCAGGCACAGGGAGCGGAACTATGGCTACACCTTC

size: few
J: TRBJ2-5
V: TRBV7-2
D: .
length: 15
CDR3: CASSSQRGVVETQYF
DNA: TGTGCCAGCAGCTCCCAAAGGGGGGTGGTGGAGACCCAGTACTTC

size: .
J: TRBJ2-1
V: TRBV6-2/TRBV6-3
D: .
length: 17
CDR3: CASSYSFSIAAYNEQFF
DNA: TGTGCCAGCAGTTACTCTTTTTCGATAGCGGCGTACAATGAGCAGTTCTTC

size: few
J: TRBJ2-1
V: TRBV20-1
D: TRBD2
length: 15
CDR3: CSASSLAGSYNEQFF
DNA: TGCAGTGCTAGCTCACTAGCGGGGAGCTACAATGAGCAGTTCTTC

size: few
J: TRBJ1-1
V: TRBV12-3/TRBV12-4
D: .
length: 12
CDR3: CASRMTPPEAFF
DNA: TGTGCCAGCAGAATGACCCCGCCTGAAGCTTTCTTT

size: .
J: TRBJ1-4
V: TRBV4-3
D: .
length: 17
CDR3: CASSQDRRGGTNEKLFF
DNA: TGCGCCAGCAGCCAAGATCGGCGGGGCGGAACTAATGAAAAACTGTTTTTT

size: few
J: TRBJ1-1
V: TRBV29-1
D: .
length: 15
CDR3: CSVDGQSGLKPEAFF
DNA: TGCAGCGTGGACGGACAGTCGGGCTTAAAACCTGAAGCTTTCTTT

size: many
J: TRBJ1-5
V: TRBV9
D: .
length: 15
CDR3: CASSPEGGGNQPQHF
DNA: TGTGCCAGCAGCCCAGAAGGAGGGGGGAATCAGCCCCAGCATTTT

size: .
J: TRBJ2-4
V: TRBV6-2/TRBV6-3
D: .
length: 11
CDR3: CASSLGHIQYF
DNA: TGTGCCAGCAGTCTCGGCCACATTCAGTACTTC

size: .
J: TRBJ2-2
V: TRBV9
D: .
length: 14
CDR3: CASSVVGIGGELFF
DNA: TGTGCCAGCAGCGTAGTAGGGATCGGCGGGGAGCTGTTTTTT

size: few
J: TRBJ2-4
V: TRBV20-1
D: .
length: 17
CDR3: CSASYGRSTLAKNIQYF
DNA: TGCAGTGCTAGTTACGGGAGATCCACACTAGCCAAAAACATTCAGTACTTC

size: few
J: TRBJ1-6
V: TRBV12-3/TRBV12-4
D: .
length: 15
CDR3: CASSQRGAGDSPLHF
DNA: TGTGCCAGCAGTCAACGGGGGGCAGGGGATTCACCCCTCCACTTT

size: few
J: TRBJ2-1
V: TRBV20-1
D: TRBD2
length: 15
CDR3: CSARGGTSRYNEQFF
DNA: TGCAGTGCTAGAGGGGGGACTAGCCGGTACAATGAGCAGTTCTTC

size: few
J: TRBJ2-3
V: TRBV11-3
D: .
length: 13
CDR3: CASSLDPADTQYF
DNA: TGTGCCAGCAGCTTAGATCCCGCAGATACGCAGTATTTT

size: few
J: TRBJ1-1
V: TRBV28
D: .
length: 12
CDR3: CASTTVDTEAFF
DNA: TGTGCCAGCACCACGGTGGACACTGAAGCTTTCTTT

size: once
J: TRBJ2-3
V: TRBV7-8
D: .
length: 14
CDR3: CASSPLVSTDAQYF
DNA: TGTGCCAGCAGCCCACTTGTAAGCACAGATGCGCAGTATTTT

size: few
J: TRBJ2-3
V: TRBV27
D: .
length: 13
CDR3: CASSLYRGDTQYF
DNA: TGTGCCAGCAGTTTATACCGGGGAGATACGCAGTATTTT

size: few
J: TRBJ1-1
V: TRBV9
D: .
length: 18
CDR3: CASSVAPSLATGNTEAFF
DNA: TGTGCCAGCAGCGTAGCCCCTTCCCTCGCTACAGGGAACACTGAAGCTTTCTTT

size: few
J: TRBJ2-3
V: TRBV7-6
D: TRBD1
length: 17
CDR3: CASSLAGGTGSTDTQYF
DNA: TGTGCCAGCAGCTTAGCGGGCGGGACAGGCAGCACAGATACGCAGTATTTT

size: few
J: TRBJ2-7
V: TRBV24-1
D: .
length: 15
CDR3: CATSDWSDSPYEQYF
DNA: TGTGCCACCAGTGATTGGTCCGACAGCCCCTACGAGCAGTACTTC